Following are 12 T cell receptor beta chains from one sample sequenced in a study of response to subunit inactivated influenza vaccine. TCRdb re-called the RT-PCR reads through MiXCR, storing one row per CDR3 protein. Altogether roughly 760,000 distinct CDR3 sequences are present, 20% to 25% being singletons, with the ten largest covering roughly a tenth. The specimen was PBMCs from blood, collected roughly 5 days after vaccination. Receptor source: a man aged 50-60 years who received an inactivated influenza vaccine.

This clonotype has a handful of counts. The chain has TRBV9 and TRBJ2-7; D unresolved. V was clipped by 2 bases and J by 5 bases, with 8 bases between them. The CDR3 loop spans 12 amino acids. The V gene's germline CDR1 is SGDLS and CDR2 YYNGEE. The CDR3 bases are TGTGCCAGCAGCGTGGGGTCGAACGAGCAGTACTTC. It translates to CASSVGSNEQYF.

V is TRBV20-1 and J is TRBJ2-1, with TRBD1 matching over 9 bases. The V segment lost 3 bases and the J segment 10 bases; nucleotides outside the gene matches: 7. Germline V CDR1 and CDR2: DFQATT, SNEGSKA (reference sequence). CDR3 length: 13 residues. The CDR3 DNA reads TGCAGTGCTAGTGATCAAACAGGGGGCGAGCAGTTCTTC. This translates into CSASDQTGGEQFF.

This clonotype has only a few counts. The V and J genes are TRBV24-1 and TRBJ2-1; D unresolved. The ends were cut back, 5 bases at V and 9 bases at J, with 7 bases in the middle. The CDR3 extends over 11 amino acids. CDR1 is KGHDR, CDR2 SFDVKD, per germline. The CDR3: CATSADLEQFF. The CDR3 DNA is TGTGCCACCAGTGCCGACCTTGAGCAGTTCTTC.

This clonotype turned up a few times. The chain is built from TRBV12-3 or TRBV12-4 and TRBJ2-5; D unclear. This CDR3 is built from 14 residues. Trimming took off 8 bases at V and 1 base at J, with 14 bases between the two ends. The CDR3 reads CASALDRSQETQYF. For the CDR3, the DNA is TGTGCCAGCGCCCTAGACCGATCCCAAGAGACCCAGTACTTC.

This clonotype has only a few counts. The chain employs TRBV28 and TRBJ2-1; D ambiguous. Germline V gene lookup returns CDR1 MDHEN and CDR2 SYDVKM. The V end was cut by 8 bases, the J end by 0 bases, with 11 bases between. The CDR3 extends over 14 amino acids. Here the CDR3 reads CASRGKSSYNEQFF. The CDR3 DNA follows: TGTGCCAGCCGCGGAAAGAGCTCCTACAATGAGCAGTTCTTC.

This chain's CDR3 is CSVERPSGQGGKAFF. CDR3 nucleotides: TGCAGCGTTGAGCGGCCCTCGGGACAGGGAGGGAAAGCTTTCTTT. V and J are TRBV29-1 and TRBJ1-1; 9 bases are shared with TRBD1. After removal of 3 bases from V and 9 bases from J, the junction contained 14 bases not matched to a gene. The germline V gene has CDR1 SQVTM and CDR2 ANQGSEA. The CDR3 covers 15 residues.

This clonotype was counted only a few times. This rearrangement joins TRBV20-1 to TRBJ1-5, with D tentatively TRBD1 (6 bases). CDR1 DFQATT and CDR2 SNEGSKA come from the germline V gene (reference sequence). V gave up 0 bases and J gave up 4 bases, with 13 bases separating them. The CDR3 is 15 amino acids. The CDR3 DNA follows: TGCAGTGCTAGAGAAGGGACAACCCTTAATCAGCCCCAGCATTTT. The encoded protein is CSAREGTTLNQPQHF.

There are a few counts of this clonotype. The chain is built from TRBV4-2 and TRBJ2-2, with a tentative D call TRBD2 (6 bases). The CDR3 loop spans 17 amino acids. CDR1 is LGHNA and CDR2 is YNFKEQ in the germline V gene. Deletions cut 0 bases from V and 4 bases from J, with 15 bases between. For the CDR3, the DNA is TGTGCCAGCAGCCAAGATTCCCAGGGAGGTCCCACCGGGGAGCTGTTTTTT. Its protein is CASSQDSQGGPTGELFF.

The chain is built from TRBV5-1 and TRBJ1-5; D uncertain. V was shortened by 2 bases and J by 3 bases, with 9 bases between the two germline ends. Germline values: CDR1 SGHRS, CDR2 YFSETQ. The CDR3 loop spans 14 amino acids. The CDR3 loop reads CASSLWVYNQPQHF. CDR3 DNA: TGCGCCAGCAGCTTATGGGTCTACAATCAGCCCCAGCATTTT.

The V call is TRBV20-1, the J call TRBJ2-3, with a weak D call TRBD2 (5 bases). Germline CDR1 is DFQATT and CDR2 is SNEGSKA (reference sequence). V was pared by 6 bases and J by 4 bases, with 17 bases between. The CDR3 totals 14 residues. DNA of the CDR3: TGCAGTGCAGGTCTTCCGGGATCTTCAGATACGCAGTATTTT. It is translated as CSAGLPGSSDTQYF.

This clonotype showed up many times. The V call is TRBV7-2, the J call TRBJ1-2; D perhaps matches TRBD1 (5 bases). This CDR3 spans 15 amino acids. Trimming left V 1 base short and J 4 bases short, with 13 bases between. The germline V gene has CDR1 SGHTA and CDR2 FQGNSA. In nucleotides, the CDR3 is TGTGCCAGCAGCTTAGTAACAGGCGGAGGCTATGGCTACACCTTC. Translation: CASSLVTGGGYGYTF.

This clonotype was counted only a few times. The chain couples TRBV11-2 to TRBJ2-1; TRBD2 matches 13 bases. V shed 5 bases, J shed 9 bases, and the junction held 10 bases outside the gene matches. The CDR3 contains 16 residues. The germline CDR1 and CDR2 sequences are SGHAT and FQNNGV. CDR3 amino acids: CASSVRLAGGRPEQFF. As DNA, the CDR3 is TGTGCCAGCAGCGTTAGACTAGCGGGAGGTCGTCCTGAGCAGTTCTTC.